This TCR beta chain emerged from a study of T cells in Graves' hyperthyroidism and ophthalmopathy. The CDR3 runs 11 residues. Per the germline V gene, CDR1 is SQVTM and CDR2 is ANQGSEA. The ends were cut back, 3 bases at V and 8 bases at J, with 10 bases in the middle. Uncontrolled infection, other autoimmune disease, pregnancy or lactation barred patients from enrollment. Amplification of TCR beta CDR3 regions was performed using RNA transcripts as template. A set of HTBI primers served as the primers for a first-round RT-PCR of the TCR CDR3. TCRdb recomputed calls from the multiplex PCR reads with MiXCR, one row per CDR3 protein. Of 650,000 to 800,000 distinct CDR3 sequences listed, about 45% are singletons.

The sequence was collected from an adult man with Graves' disease, either hyperthyroidism or ophthalmopathy (not recorded which). The chain combines TRBV29-1 with TRBJ1-2, with a tentative D call TRBD1 (5 bases). Sequencing was done on a sample of peripheral blood or thyroid tissue (not recorded which). CDR3 nucleotide sequence: TGCAGCGTTGATACAGGTGTCGGCTACACCTTC. Protein product: CSVDTGVGYTF.